This entry concerns a single T cell receptor (beta chain). Only in-frame clones appear in the TCRdb table, and some are missing; sequencing was by immunoSEQ multiplex PCR. The sample lists 55,000 to 80,000 clones, roughly nine tenths occurring once. Per the germline V gene, CDR1 is SGHDT and CDR2 is YYEEEE. Trimming pared 3 bases from V and 3 bases from J, leaving 21 bases between. This CDR3 has 18 residues. This sample stems from a study of T cell clones after liver transplantation. The chain joins TRBV5-6 to TRBJ2-2; TRBD2 might be the D (6 bases). This TCR derives from a human donor who received a liver transplant. Sequencing was performed on CD4+ T cells from blood, taken before liver transplant. The CDR3 spells CASSSQFFMEGYTGELFF. The DNA of the CDR3 is TGTGCCAGCAGCTCGCAGTTTTTCATGGAGGGGTACACCGGGGAGCTGTTTTTT.